The present TCR beta chain was sequenced within a study of blood T cell repertoires in COVID-19 (dated by TCRdb to 2020 to 2021). About the full investigation: The collaborator samples originated in the United States, Italy and Spain and spanned the acute and convalescent phases of COVID-19. The prospective study material was composed of cDNA or gDNA derived from T cells, B-cell-depleted T cells, or PBMCs. The dataset comprised deeply sampled blood TCRbeta repertoires from subjects exposed to, actively infected with, or recovered from COVID-19. The repertoires were made available in a free public database intended to serve as a resource for research on the immune response to SARS-CoV-2. The samples were drawn from two sources: the first 160 participants of the ongoing ImmuneRACE study, and 1,000 to 1,500 subjects contributed by 6 global collaborators. A de-identified subject ID, COVID-19 status, age in years and sex were almost always included in the sample metadata. Where available, HLA class I and class II types were taken from metadata supplied by the sample provider and were not determined by assay-based typing. Results the study describes overall, beyond this receptor: The amount of clinical and demographic metadata varied by source and participant and was provided uncurated.

Participants in the prospective study were aged about 18 to 90 years, lived in about two dozen United States geographic areas, and enrolled through a virtual design. In the prospective study, participants were assigned to cohorts based on the clinical history participants reported in a screening survey and a study questionnaire. In the prospective study, mobile phlebotomists collected whole blood, serum and a nasopharyngeal or oropharyngeal swab from each participant. Additional blood draws and questionnaires over an approximately two-month period could optionally be provided by prospective study participants. Before DNA extraction, prospective study blood samples were shipped either frozen or at room temperature. Counted from cysteine to phenylalanine, this CDR3 has 14 amino acids. The read is trimmed to its CDR3 DNA, 42 bases read in frame from base 1. Sequences MRHNA (CDR1) and SNTAGT (CDR2) are obtained from the germline V gene. After removal of 8 bases from V and 7 bases from J, the junction retains 6 bases not matched to a gene.

TCRbeta CDR3 regions were amplified from genomic DNA by means of the immunoSEQ Assay, a bias-controlled multiplex PCR. The paper's data handling went like this. Nucleated cell counts per sample were estimated from amplification of reference gene primers within the assay. To quantify the absolute abundance of each unique TCRbeta CDR3 rearrangement, sequence reads were collapsed and filtered. Productive Simpson clonality was computed per sample as the square root of Simpson's diversity index over productive rearrangements. Entries here come from immuneACCESS through TCRdb and include only in-frame sequences with V and J called. Some clones fail to appear in such tables; in the studies checked, an unresolved V gene covers under half of the shortfall, and the cause of the remainder is unknown. The DNA was the basis for D and trimming; V, J and clone size are from that table. This sample is represented by hundreds of thousands of clones; 87% of them were singletons. The ten largest clonotypes hold just under 2% of the sample.

As concerns this clone: Its antigen has not been determined. Base quality data are lacking; no much larger clone is found one base away.

This clonotype was sampled from a woman aged 18-29 years with acute COVID-19. The chain was built from TRBV6-4 and TRBJ1-6, with 9 middle bases fitting TRBD1. The sample was PBMCs or T cells enriched from blood (not recorded which). Here the CDR3 is given as CASGPGQGNSPLHF. The DNA reads TGTGCCAGCGGCCCGGGACAGGGAAATTCACCCCTCCACTTT.